One and the same sample provided the 32 T cell receptor beta chains below, sequenced in a study of blood T cell repertoires in COVID-19. Using immunoSEQ multiplex PCR, the repertoire was profiled, and TCRdb retains in-frame clones only, with some absent. The sample consists of under 300,000 clones, 65% to 90% of them appearing once. The sample comprised peripheral blood. The receptors derive from a human donor in a cohort sampled during active COVID-19.

V and J are TRBV6-1 and TRBJ1-1; 7 bases align to TRBD1. Trimming took 4 bases from V and 6 from J; bases not matched to a gene: 14. The CDR3 consists of 16 residues. Germline lookup yields CDR1 MNHNS and CDR2 SASEGT. CDR3 amino acids: CASSGQGGGYAAEAFF. The DNA of the CDR3 is TGTGCCAGCAGTGGACAGGGTGGAGGTTATGCAGCTGAAGCTTTCTTT.

This clone came up once. The chain joins TRBV10-3 to TRBJ2-7; 7 bases align to TRBD2. The V gene's germline CDR1 is ENHRY and CDR2 SYGVKD. After removal of 5 bases from V and 6 bases from J, the junction contained 1 base not matched to a gene. The CDR3 runs to 11 residues. CDR3 in DNA: TGTGCCATCAGTTCGGGGGGCGAGCAGTACTTC. It is translated as CAISSGGEQYF.

The genes are TRBV24-1 and TRBJ1-3; D may be TRBD1 (6 bases). The CDR3 loop spans 15 amino acids. Trimming removed 3 bases from V and 2 bases from J, with 10 bases in between. Looked up from germline, CDR1 is KGHDR and CDR2 is SFDVKD. The CDR3 protein is CATSDPRTAGNTIYF. CDR3 nucleotide sequence: TGTGCCACCAGTGATCCACGGACAGCTGGAAACACCATATATTTT.

In its sample, this clone was seen once. This chain connects TRBV5-1 to TRBJ2-7; D possibly corresponds to TRBD2 (5 bases). This CDR3 spans 13 amino acids. Per the germline V gene, CDR1 is SGHRS and CDR2 is YFSETQ. With 5 bases removed from V and 3 bases from J, the gap between germline ends came to 12 bases. In DNA, the CDR3 is TGCGCCAGCAGTGTCCTACGGGACTACGAGCAGTACTTC. Translation: CASSVLRDYEQYF.

This sequence joins TRBV13 and TRBJ1-1, with 7 bases aligning to TRBD1. J lost 4 bases, V lost 11 bases, and 10 bases had no gene match. Germline V gene data show CDR1 as PRHDT and CDR2 as FYEKMQ (reference sequence). The CDR3 loop spans 13 amino acids. CDR3 sequence (DNA): TGTGCCGGGAAATCACAGGGGAGCACTGAAGCTTTCTTT. Translated: CAGKSQGSTEAFF. The complete variable domain, with remaining parts taken from reference TRBV13 and TRBJ1-1, reads AAGVIQSPRHLIKEKRETATLKCYPIPRHDTVYWYQQGPGQDPQFLISFYEKMQSDKGSIPDRFSAQQFSDYHSELNMSSLELGDSALYFCAGKSQGSTEAFFGQGTRLTVV.

J is TRBJ2-4 and V is TRBV27; maybe TRBD1 (7 bases). CDR3 size: 14 residues. The germline V and J ends were trimmed by 7 bases and 7 bases, with 17 bases remaining between them. Germline CDR1 MNHEY, CDR2 SMNVEV (reference sequence). This CDR3 is CASTATGEANIQYF. The DNA of the CDR3 is TGTGCCAGCACCGCTACAGGGGAGGCGAACATTCAGTACTTC.

V and J are TRBV10-3 and TRBJ1-2; D possibly corresponds to TRBD1 (6 bases). CDR3 length: 14 amino acids. With 4 bases removed from V and 5 bases from J, the gap between germline ends came to 14 bases. Germline CDR1 ENHRY, CDR2 SYGVKD. The DNA of the CDR3 is TGTGCCATCAGTGCGTCAGGGGAACTATATGGCTACACCTTC. Translation gives CAISASGELYGYTF.

The sample holds one count of this clone. The rearrangement links TRBV3-1 (or the pseudogene TRBV3-2) to TRBJ2-5; perhaps TRBD1 as D (5 bases). Trimming pared 0 bases from V and 2 bases from J, leaving 10 bases between. Per the germline V gene, CDR1 is LGHDT and CDR2 is YNNKEL (reference sequence). This CDR3 is built from 15 residues. CDR3 amino acids: CASSQDGAEQETQYF. The DNA of the CDR3 is TGTGCCAGCAGCCAAGATGGGGCGGAGCAAGAGACCCAGTACTTC.

This chain uses TRBV19 with TRBJ2-2; no firm D call. The CDR3 runs 14 residues. Germline assignment: CDR1 LNHDA and CDR2 SQIVND (reference sequence). The V end was cut by 5 bases, the J end by 6 bases, with 13 bases between. CDR3 bases: TGTGCCAGTAGTCCTCCTGGCTCACCCGGGGAGCTGTTTTTT. It is translated as CASSPPGSPGELFF.

This clone was seen only a few times. The same CDR3 arises from other DNA sequences in this sample as well. The rearrangement uses TRBV7-9 and TRBJ2-7, with D perhaps TRBD2 (6 bases). From germline, CDR1 is SEHNR and CDR2 FQNEAQ (reference sequence). The CDR3 extends over 12 amino acids. V was shortened by 2 bases and J by 4 bases, with 6 bases between the two germline ends. The chain's CDR3 is CASSLSGYEQYF. In nucleotides, the CDR3 is TGTGCCAGCAGCTTAAGCGGGTACGAGCAGTACTTC.

The chain links TRBV19 to TRBJ2-2, with 11 bases identical to TRBD1. From germline, CDR1 is LNHDA and CDR2 SQIVND (reference sequence). The CDR3 runs 15 residues. The trim removed 9 bases at V and 6 bases at J, leaving 9 bases unmatched. The CDR3 sequence: CASIPGQGVSGELFF. CDR3 DNA sequence: TGTGCCAGCATTCCGGGACAGGGGGTGTCCGGGGAGCTGTTTTTT. Full variable domain (missing parts from reference TRBV19 and TRBJ2-2): DGGITQSPKYLFRKEGQNVTLSCEQNLNHDAMYWYRQDPGQGLRLIYYSQIVNDFQKGDIAEGYSVSREKKESFPLTVTSAQKNPTAFYLCASIPGQGVSGELFFGEGSRLTVL.

The table lists this clone with a count of one. The chain recombines TRBV12-5 with TRBJ2-1; 11 bases agree with TRBD2. V lost 4 bases, J lost 8 bases, and 4 bases stayed unmatched. Germline V gives CDR1 LGHNT, CDR2 FRNRAP. The CDR3 is made up of 14 amino acids. The CDR3 DNA reads as TGTGCTAGTGGTTCGGGACTAGCGGTGGATGAGCAGTTCTTC. As protein: CASGSGLAVDEQFF.

As concerns this clone: Other nucleotide sequences from this sample produce the same CDR3. This rearrangement joins TRBV18 to TRBJ1-5, with 7 bases that match TRBD1. CDR3 size: 15 residues. Germline V gives CDR1 KGHSH, CDR2 LQKENI. V trimming: 3 bases; J trimming: 4 bases; junction bases outside the gene matches: 6. The CDR3 nucleotides read TGTGCCAGCTCACCGGGACAGCTACTAAATCAGCCCCAGCATTTT. It encodes CASSPGQLLNQPQHF.

This clone appeared a few times. The chain recombines TRBV11-2 with TRBJ1-1; tentatively, D is TRBD1 (6 bases). Germline loops: CDR1 SGHAT, CDR2 FQNNGV. V dropped 8 bases and J dropped 2 bases, with 12 bases sitting between them. The CDR3 runs to 13 residues. The CDR3 region has the DNA TGTGCCAGCTGTGGACAGACTAACACTGAAGCTTTCTTT. Encoded protein: CASCGQTNTEAFF.

This rearrangement joins TRBV9 to TRBJ2-3; 7 bases are shared with TRBD2. Germline V CDR1 and CDR2: SGDLS, YYNGEE. The CDR3 consists of 14 residues. J lost 3 bases, V lost 2 bases, and 3 bases had no gene match. CDR3 coding DNA: TGTGCCAGCAGCGTGACAGCGGGAACAGATACGCAGTATTTT. This translates into CASSVTAGTDTQYF.

The chain couples TRBV10-1 to TRBJ1-3; TRBD1 might be the D (5 bases). The V gene's germline CDR1 is WNHNN and CDR2 SYGVQD (reference sequence). This CDR3 is 16 amino acids long. The V end was cut by 7 bases, the J end by 3 bases, with 19 bases between. CDR3: CASIFTPGDGGNTIYF. CDR3 DNA: TGCGCCAGCATTTTTACCCCGGGGGATGGTGGAAACACCATATATTTT.

The chain employs TRBV28 and TRBJ1-2; D is ambiguous. The V end was cut by 4 bases, the J end by 0 bases, with 9 bases between. CDR3 length: 14 residues. CDR1 and CDR2 (germline): MDHEN, SYDVKM. The CDR3 loop reads CASSSQPTNYGYTF. The CDR3 nucleotides read TGTGCCAGCAGTTCACAGCCGACTAACTATGGCTACACCTTC.

V gene TRBV19 combines with J gene TRBJ1-3; D gene unclear. Germline CDR1 and CDR2: LNHDA and SQIVND (reference sequence). Deletions cut 7 bases from V and 0 bases from J, with 10 bases between. The CDR3 is made up of 14 amino acids. CDR3 sequence reads: CASIPLNSGNTIYF. CDR3 sequence (DNA): TGTGCCAGTATTCCCCTTAACTCTGGAAACACCATATATTTT.

This chain links TRBV30 with TRBJ2-7, with TRBD1 matching 10 bases. The germline gives CDR1 GTSNPN, CDR2 SVGIG (reference sequence). The CDR3 loop spans 15 amino acids. Germline trimming cut 2 bases from V and 2 bases from J; bases unmatched to any gene: 6. The CDR3 here is CAWSRTGTGAYEQYF. CDR3 sequence (DNA): TGTGCCTGGAGTAGGACCGGGACAGGGGCCTACGAGCAGTACTTC.

This sequence joins TRBV2 and TRBJ2-7, with D possibly matching TRBD2 (5 bases). V gave up 6 bases and J gave up 4 bases, with 13 bases separating them. CDR3 length: 13 residues. Germline-derived CDR1 and CDR2 are SNHLY and FYNNEI. CDR3 bases: TGTGCCAGCAGCATCCTAGCAGTATACGAGCAGTACTTC. It encodes CASSILAVYEQYF.

Notes on this clone: One junction end does not reproduce the germline sequence, and a read error may be involved. The genes are TRBV7-2 and TRBJ2-1, with 10 bases lining up with TRBD1. From germline, CDR1 is SGHTA and CDR2 FQGNSA. The CDR3 consists of 13 residues. The CDR3 DNA reads TGTGCCAGCAGCTTAGGACAGGGGGCGAATGAGGTCTTC. It codes for CASSLGQGANEVF.

This clone was observed a single time. The genes are TRBV28 and TRBJ2-1, with TRBD2 identical over 8 bases. The CDR3 extends over 16 amino acids. With V trimmed by 1 base and J by 6 bases, 8 bases remained unmatched. Germline assignment: CDR1 MDHEN and CDR2 SYDVKM. This CDR3 is CASSLYMGRGANEQFF. DNA for the CDR3: TGTGCCAGCAGTTTATATATGGGGCGGGGGGCCAATGAGCAGTTCTTC. Based on the CDR3 plus reference TRBV28 and TRBJ2-1, the full variable domain is DVKVTQSSRYLVKRTGEKVFLECVQDMDHENMFWYRQDPGLGLRLIYFSYDVKMKEKGDIPEGYSVSREKKERFSLILESASTNQTSMYLCASSLYMGRGANEQFFGPGTRLTVL.

V usage is TRBV19 and J usage is TRBJ1-5, with 8 positions matching TRBD1. The CDR3 runs to 19 residues. The V gene's germline CDR1 is LNHDA and CDR2 SQIVND (reference sequence). V dropped 5 bases and J dropped 6; count of bases not matched to a gene: 21. The CDR3 nucleotides are TGTGCCAGTAGTTCTATCGGACAGGGAAGGAGTGCATCAGGTCAGCCCCAGCATTTT. Its protein is CASSSIGQGRSASGQPQHF.

The rearrangement links TRBV7-2 to TRBJ1-2; 10 bases align to TRBD1. V was pared by 5 bases and J by 6 bases, with 6 bases of the junction left unmatched. Germline lookup yields CDR1 SGHTA and CDR2 FQGNSA. This CDR3 is built from 14 residues. The CDR3 DNA follows: TGTGCCAGCAGCCGTAGGGACAGGGGAGATGGCTACACCTTC. Amino acids: CASSRRDRGDGYTF.

This sequence joins TRBV7-9 and TRBJ1-3; D is perhaps TRBD1 (5 bases). Germline V gene lookup returns CDR1 SEHNR and CDR2 FQNEAQ (reference sequence). Trimming removed 1 base at V and 0 bases at J, with 13 bases between. This CDR3 spans 17 amino acids. DNA for the CDR3: TGTGCCAGCAGCTTAGGGTTTCAGGGCCGCTCTGGAAACACCATATATTTT. This encodes CASSLGFQGRSGNTIYF.

The CDR3 DNA is TGTGCCAGCAGCCCGGCAAGCGGGAACTCCTACAATGAGCAGTTCTTC. This translates into CASSPASGNSYNEQFF. V and J are TRBV25-1 and TRBJ2-1; 7 nucleotides line up with TRBD2. CDR3 length: 16 residues. V dropped 6 bases and J dropped 0; count of bases not matched to a gene: 8. Germline-derived CDR1 and CDR2 are MGHDK and SYGVNS.

This sequence joins TRBV7-6 and TRBJ2-7, with 7 bases fitting TRBD1. The CDR3 has 14 residues. The V gene end was trimmed by 3 bases and the J gene end by 0 bases; junction bases not matched to a gene: 2. The germline V gene encodes CDR1 SGHVS and CDR2 FNYEAQ. Here the CDR3 DNA reads TGTGCCAGCAGCTTGACAGGGTCCTCCTACGAGCAGTACTTC. Amino acid sequence: CASSLTGSSYEQYF.

The V and J genes are TRBV28 and TRBJ1-5; no reliable D call. The germline V gene has CDR1 MDHEN and CDR2 SYDVKM. This CDR3 contains 14 residues. Trimming cost V 3 bases and J 6 bases, with 12 bases left between them. CDR3: CASSFGGLGQPQHF. The CDR3 DNA reads as TGTGCCAGCAGTTTTGGAGGGCTGGGTCAGCCCCAGCATTTT.

The chain employs TRBV6-5 and TRBJ2-7, with TRBD2 as a possible D gene (6 bases). Germline V gene data show CDR1 as MNHEY and CDR2 as SVGAGI. CDR3 length: 14 amino acids. V lost 0 bases to trimming and J lost 3 bases, with 9 bases between them. The chain's CDR3 is CASSYSGSGYEQYF. The CDR3 DNA reads TGTGCCAGCAGTTACTCAGGTAGCGGCTACGAGCAGTACTTC.

This rearrangement joins TRBV5-4 to TRBJ2-3; 8 bases agree with TRBD2. The V segment lost 0 bases and the J segment 8 bases; nucleotides outside the gene matches: 8. Per the germline V gene, CDR1 is SGHNT and CDR2 is YYREEE (reference sequence). The CDR3 runs 15 residues. DNA of the CDR3: TGTGCCAGCAGCTTGGGAGCGGGAGAAGGGGTTACGCAGTATTTT. It yields the protein CASSLGAGEGVTQYF.

V and J are TRBV11-2 and TRBJ2-3; D is unresolved. Trimming cost V 5 bases and J 1 base, with 7 bases left between them. The CDR3 contains 13 residues. From germline, CDR1 is SGHAT and CDR2 FQNNGV. For the CDR3, the DNA is TGTGCCAGCAGCGAACTGGGCACAGATACGCAGTATTTT. Translating it yields CASSELGTDTQYF.

The rearrangement joins TRBV6-6 to TRBJ1-5, with D unresolved. The V and J ends lost 7 bases and 1 base respectively, with 14 bases between them. The germline V gene has CDR1 MNHNY and CDR2 SVGAGI (reference sequence). The CDR3 loop spans 15 amino acids. The CDR3 DNA reads TGTGCCAGCACCCACGGGGTTACGAGCAATCAGCCCCAGCATTTT. Translating gives CASTHGVTSNQPQHF.